The 15 T cell receptor beta chains reported below all come from one sample, sequenced in a study of control samples from healthy donors and cancer patients (dated by TCRdb to 2019 to 2021). Library creation used the immunoSEQ multiplex PCR assay. In TCRdb, the immuneACCESS table is reduced to in-frame sequences with V and J assigned. These tables do not hold every clone; where another copy was compared, an unresolved V gene accounts for under half, and the others remain unexplained. The sample table records roughly 130,000 clones; around nine tenths of these occur just once. The ten largest clones add up to 8.7% of the sample. What was sequenced was blood. The receptors stem from a woman aged 30 to 39 in good health.

This clone was recorded only once. The chain couples TRBV5-4 to TRBJ2-5, with D maybe TRBD2 (6 bases). Germline CDR1 is SGHNT and CDR2 is YYREEE (reference sequence). This CDR3 region has 16 residues. V lost 4 bases, J lost 4 bases, and 20 bases lay in between. The CDR3 is CASSPPPQGGGETQYF. The CDR3 DNA is TGTGCCAGCAGCCCCCCCCCTCAGGGAGGAGGAGAGACCCAGTACTTC.

This clone was observed once. V is TRBV27 and J is TRBJ1-5; 9 positions agree with TRBD1. The germline V gene encodes CDR1 MNHEY and CDR2 SMNVEV (reference sequence). This CDR3 comprises 17 residues. V gave up 4 bases and J gave up 5 bases; unmatched junction bases: 12. The CDR3 loop is CASSSLTGGPSHQPQHF. CDR3 sequence (DNA): TGTGCCAGCAGTTCACTTACAGGGGGCCCCTCGCATCAGCCCCAGCATTTT.

This CDR3 reads CASSFGGSRGYTF. CDR3 in DNA: TGTGCCAGCAGTTTTGGGGGGTCGCGGGGCTACACCTTC. The chain uses TRBV28 and TRBJ1-2, with D possibly matching TRBD1 (5 bases). V gave up 3 bases and J gave up 8 bases, with 13 bases separating them. Germline V gene sequence: CDR1 MDHEN, CDR2 SYDVKM. The length of the CDR3 is 13 residues.

The chain couples TRBV6-5 to TRBJ1-6; 9 bases map to TRBD1. J lost 10 bases, V lost 4 bases, and 11 bases had no gene match. CDR3 length: 16 amino acids. Per germline, CDR1 MNHEY and CDR2 SVGAGI. CDR3 in amino acids: CASSWFRGQGGSPLHF. The DNA for the CDR3 is TGTGCCAGCAGTTGGTTCCGGGGACAGGGTGGATCACCCCTCCACTTT.

V usage is TRBV24-1 and J usage is TRBJ2-5; the D gene is possibly TRBD1 (5 bases). The CDR3 totals 12 residues. V shed 9 bases and J shed 0 bases, with 7 bases lying between them. The germline V gene has CDR1 KGHDR and CDR2 SFDVKD. The CDR3 nucleotides read TGTGCCACCCAAGGGGACCAAGAGACCCAGTACTTC. Translating gives CATQGDQETQYF.

V and J are TRBV7-9 and TRBJ1-1; possibly TRBD1 for D (5 bases). Germline CDR1 and CDR2: SEHNR and FQNEAQ (reference sequence). CDR3 length: 14 amino acids. V lost 5 bases to trimming and J lost 0 bases, with 10 bases between them. Written as DNA, the CDR3 is TGTGCCAGCAGCCCCCCAGGGTTGAACACTGAAGCTTTCTTT. This encodes CASSPPGLNTEAFF.

The gene calls are TRBV5-1 and TRBJ2-3; D not resolved. Trimming removed 4 bases at V and 0 bases at J, with 6 bases between. The CDR3 contains 13 residues. Germline V CDR1 and CDR2: SGHRS, YFSETQ. The CDR3 DNA is TGCGCCAGCAGCCCCCTTAGCACAGATACGCAGTATTTT. Its translation is CASSPLSTDTQYF.

The V call is TRBV5-4, the J call TRBJ2-7; D could derive from TRBD1 or TRBD2 (5 bases each). Germline values: CDR1 SGHNT, CDR2 YYREEE (reference sequence). CDR3 length: 14 residues. Trimming removed 3 bases at V and 6 bases at J, with 16 bases between. The CDR3 DNA follows: TGTGCCAGCAGCTCCGGGACGCCGGGATCCGAGCAGTACTTC. This gives the protein CASSSGTPGSEQYF.

The rearrangement joins TRBV2 to TRBJ1-5; D unclear. The CDR3 totals 14 residues. The V end was cut by 1 base, the J end by 7 bases, with 11 bases between. CDR1 and CDR2 (germline): SNHLY, FYNNEI. CDR3: CASSEVGLTQPQHF. The CDR3 DNA reads as TGTGCCAGCAGTGAAGTCGGCCTTACCCAGCCCCAGCATTTT. Filled out from reference TRBV2 and TRBJ1-5, the complete variable domain reads EPEVTQTPSHQVTQMGQEVILRCVPISNHLYFYWYRQILGQKVEFLVSFYNNEISEKSEIFDDQFSVERPDGSNFTLKIRSTKLEDSAMYFCASSEVGLTQPQHFGDGTRLSIL.

Worth noting for this clone: Additional DNA sequences in this sample encode the identical CDR3. V gene TRBV7-2 combines with J gene TRBJ1-4; D perhaps matches TRBD1 (5 bases). The CDR3 covers 14 residues. The V end lost 1 base, the J end lost 4 bases, and 7 bases lay between the germline ends. Germline V lookup: CDR1 SGHTA, CDR2 FQGNSA. This chain's CDR3 is CASSLGGFNEKLFF. The CDR3, as DNA: TGTGCCAGCAGCTTAGGGGGGTTTAATGAAAAACTGTTTTTT.

The gene calls are TRBV30 and TRBJ1-1; TRBD1 agrees at 9 bases. V shed 3 bases and J 6 bases; nucleotides not matched to a gene: 5. This CDR3 spans 13 amino acids. The germline CDR1 and CDR2 sequences are GTSNPN and SVGIG (reference sequence). The CDR3 loop is CAWRGQGWAEAFF. The CDR3 nucleotides read TGTGCCTGGAGGGGACAGGGATGGGCTGAAGCTTTCTTT.

The chain carries TRBV30 and TRBJ2-6, with a weak D call TRBD2 (5 bases). V lost 3 bases to trimming and J lost 3 bases, with 9 bases between them. In germline, CDR1 is GTSNPN, CDR2 SVGIG (reference sequence). This CDR3 has 14 residues. This CDR3 is CAWRVRGGANVLTF. CDR3 coding DNA: TGTGCCTGGAGAGTTCGGGGTGGGGCCAACGTCCTGACTTTC.

The chain links TRBV11-2 to TRBJ2-5; 9 bases are a match to TRBD2. This CDR3 has 15 amino acids. Losses at the gene ends were 5 bases for V and 4 bases for J; bases not matched to a gene: 8. Germline loops: CDR1 SGHAT, CDR2 FQNNGV. The CDR3 region is CASSGPGLAAETQYF. The CDR3 region has the DNA TGTGCCAGCAGCGGACCGGGACTAGCTGCAGAGACCCAGTACTTC.

CDR3 sequence reads: CASSPIVGETLYEQYF. CDR3 sequence (DNA): TGTGCCAGCAGTCCGATCGTCGGGGAAACCCTCTACGAGCAGTACTTC. V is TRBV28 and J is TRBJ2-7; TRBD2 might be the D (5 bases). Trimming cost V 5 bases and J 3 bases, with 20 bases left between them. Per germline, CDR1 MDHEN and CDR2 SYDVKM. This CDR3 comprises 16 residues.

The chain recombines TRBV24-1 with TRBJ2-3; 9 bases agree with TRBD2. V was clipped by 3 bases and J by 4 bases; unmatched bases: 4. This CDR3 has 15 residues. Germline values: CDR1 KGHDR, CDR2 SFDVKD. The chain's CDR3 is CATSDSGRLPDTQYF. CDR3 coding DNA: TGTGCCACCAGTGATAGCGGGAGGTTACCAGATACGCAGTATTTT.